This T cell receptor beta chain was profiled in a study of PD-1 blockade in classical Hodgkin lymphoma. Study-wide results and limits: When nivolumab was started under 1 year after ASCT, patients were excluded. There was a significant rise in CD4+ TCR diversity by C4D1, with no such rise for CD8+.

Relapse was seen in all patients after autologous stem cell transplantation, and brentuximab vedotin exposure was variable. Complete response, partial response or progressive disease was each patient's best response. V was cut by 5 bases and J by 12 bases, with 17 bases left in between. The CDR3 is made up of 13 amino acids. Germline assignment: CDR1 SGHTA and CDR2 FQGTGA. The protocol was immunoSEQ multiplex PCR, while the TCRdb copy is restricted to in-frame clones and leaves out a portion. The sample shows around 66,000 clones, 80% to 90% of them seen only once. Comments on this clone: Its antigen is not identified.

This TCR derives from a human donor with classical Hodgkin lymphoma. The chain joins TRBV7-3 to TRBJ2-1; a possible D gene is TRBD2 (5 bases). Sequenced here: peripheral blood mononuclear cells (PBMCs), sampled at baseline. In nucleotides, the CDR3 is TGTGCCAGCAGCACCCACTCTACCGAGGGGCAGTTCTTC. This codes for CASSTHSTEGQFF.